A selection of T cell receptor beta chains follows, all from one sample in a study of blood T cell repertoires in COVID-19. TCRdb's copy holds only in-frame clones and misses some; the assay was immunoSEQ multiplex PCR. The data hold about 140,000 clones, with 60% to 85% observed a single time. Sequenced sample: peripheral blood. The source of these receptors is a man aged 45-65 years with acute or convalescent COVID-19. Each CDR3 is given with its conserved first and last residue. The D gene is left open where the match is weak. Clone size appears in some rows only: once, few, many, or a class for an expanded clone.

CDR3 | DNA | D | V | size | J
CASSLVGGYSTNEKLFF | TGTGCCAGCAGCTTGGTCGGCGGGTACTCAACTAATGAAAAACTGTTTTTT | - | TRBV5-4 | - | TRBJ1-4
CASSSTSGGSTDTQYF | TGTGCCAGCAGTTCTACTAGCGGGGGGAGCACAGATACGCAGTATTTT | TRBD2 | TRBV7-6 | once | TRBJ2-3
CASSIRSAGDEQYF | TGTGCCAGTAGTATACGATCTGCGGGGGACGAGCAGTACTTC | TRBD2 | TRBV19 | once | TRBJ2-7
CAWRPGLVAPDTQYF | TGTGCCTGGAGACCGGGACTAGTCGCCCCAGATACGCAGTATTTT | TRBD2 | TRBV30 | - | TRBJ2-3
CASSLDGNEQFF | TGTGCCAGCAGCTTAGACGGTAATGAGCAGTTCTTC | - | TRBV11-2 | - | TRBJ2-1
CAWSVHRGSTEAFF | TGTGCCTGGAGTGTACATCGGGGGAGTACTGAAGCTTTCTTT | - | TRBV30 | - | TRBJ1-1
CASGEVFMNTEAFF | TGTGCCAGCGGGGAGGTTTTCATGAACACTGAAGCTTTCTTT | - | TRBV6-5 | - | TRBJ1-1
CASSESGQPNTEAFF | TGCGCCAGCAGTGAGTCTGGGCAGCCGAACACTGAAGCTTTCTTT | - | TRBV10-1 | many | TRBJ1-1
CASTLRTMDTGELFF | TGCGCCAGCACGCTCCGGACTATGGACACCGGGGAGCTGTTTTTT | - | TRBV5-1 | once | TRBJ2-2
CASSFVYTF | TGTGCCAGCAGCTTCGTTTACACCTTC | - | TRBV7-2 | - | TRBJ1-2
CASSQGVPGQAEETQYF | TGTGCCAGCAGCCAAGGAGTCCCAGGACAGGCAGAAGAGACCCAGTACTTC | TRBD1 | TRBV4-2 | - | TRBJ2-5
CSVDSGASRETQYF | TGCAGCGTTGATTCAGGGGCGAGTCGGGAGACCCAGTACTTC | - | TRBV29-1 | - | TRBJ2-5
CASSPGTPYGYTF | TGTGCCAGCAGCCCGGGGACACCATATGGCTACACCTTC | - | TRBV28 | - | TRBJ1-2
CASSVLAGGPGELFF | TGTGCCAGCAGCGTACTAGCGGGGGGGCCCGGGGAGCTGTTTTTT | TRBD2 | TRBV9 | - | TRBJ2-2
CASSWTRNANTGELFF | TGTGCCAGCAGCTGGACTAGAAACGCGAACACCGGGGAGCTGTTTTTT | TRBD2 | TRBV7-9 | - | TRBJ2-2
CAWNEDWGVETQYF | TGTGCCTGGAACGAGGATTGGGGGGTGGAGACCCAGTACTTC | - | TRBV30 | - | TRBJ2-5
CAISESTGSTDTQYF | TGTGCCATCAGTGAGTCAACAGGGAGCACAGATACGCAGTATTTT | - | TRBV10-3 | - | TRBJ2-3
CASSLSGTGAPEAFF | TGCGCCAGCAGTCTATCCGGGACAGGGGCACCTGAAGCTTTCTTT | TRBD1 | TRBV10-1 | - | TRBJ1-1
CSGGDRENYGYTF | TGCAGCGGGGGGGACAGGGAAAACTATGGCTACACCTTC | TRBD1 | TRBV29-1 | - | TRBJ1-2
CASSAVSGELFF | TGTGCCAGCAGCGCCGTCAGCGGGGAGCTGTTTTTT | - | TRBV9 | - | TRBJ2-2
CASSLDRTDETQYF | TGCGCCAGCAGCTTGGATCGGACAGACGAGACCCAGTACTTC | - | TRBV5-1 | - | TRBJ2-5
CAISETGGGEKLFF | TGTGCCATCAGTGAGACAGGGGGGGGTGAAAAACTGTTTTTT | TRBD1 | TRBV10-3 | - | TRBJ1-4
CASSQVNSGSPLHF | TGTGCCAGCAGCCAAGTGAACTCGGGTTCACCCCTCCACTTT | - | TRBV3-1/TRBV3-2 | - | TRBJ1-6
CASSPGGHQLGRAEAFF | TGTGCCAGCAGCCCCGGAGGCCACCAGCTTGGGCGGGCTGAAGCTTTCTTT | - | TRBV3-1/TRBV3-2 | - | TRBJ1-1
CASSLSGQVGEQYF | TGTGCCAGCAGCTTGTCCGGACAGGTCGGCGAGCAGTACTTC | TRBD1 | TRBV5-8 | - | TRBJ2-7
CASSYSRGHTEAFF | TGTGCCAGCAGTTACTCGAGAGGGCACACTGAAGCTTTCTTT | - | TRBV6-5 | - | TRBJ1-1
CASSVRGSGANVLTF | TGTGCCAGCAGCGTACGGGGCTCTGGGGCCAACGTCCTGACTTTC | - | TRBV9 | - | TRBJ2-6